The next 21 T cell receptor beta chains were all read from a single sample in a study of brain T cells in children with intractable seizures. Produced via immunoSEQ multiplex PCR; TCRdb's table is partial and in-frame only. In the table there are approximately 77,000 clones, about 92% of which are singletons. This material consisted of peripheral blood, taken at surgery. The receptors shown here come from a boy under two years old with tuberous sclerosis and intractable seizures.

The chain combines TRBV7-3 with TRBJ2-3, with D perhaps matching TRBD1 (6 bases). Germline V gene sequence: CDR1 SGHTA, CDR2 FQGTGA. Trimming took 5 bases from V and 4 from J, leaving 13 bases between them. This CDR3 has 14 amino acids. The CDR3 here is CASSIGAGADTQYF. Written as DNA, the CDR3 is TGTGCCAGCAGCATAGGGGCAGGGGCAGATACGCAGTATTTT.

This clone is a singleton in its sample. The chain joins TRBV6-5 to TRBJ2-1, with TRBD2 identical over 8 bases. Germline values: CDR1 MNHEY, CDR2 SVGAGI. The CDR3 sequence is 14 residues long. The V gene end was trimmed by 10 bases and the J gene end by 0 bases; junction bases not matched to a gene: 5. As DNA, the CDR3 is TGTGCCACCGAAGCGGGGGTCTCCTACAATGAGCAGTTCTTC. Translation: CATEAGVSYNEQFF.

The rearrangement uses TRBV15 and TRBJ2-2; 8 positions match TRBD2. Germline lookup yields CDR1 LNHNV and CDR2 YYDKDF (reference sequence). CDR3 length equals 18 residues. Trimming took 0 bases from V and 3 from J; bases not matched to a gene: 9. The CDR3, as DNA: TGTGCCACCAGCAGAGAACCGTCCGGGAGGGCCGACACCGGGGAGCTGTTTTTT. Amino acid sequence: CATSREPSGRADTGELFF. The variable domain in full, with the rest retrieved from reference TRBV15 and TRBJ2-2, is DAMVIQNPRYQVTQFGKPVTLSCSQTLNHNVMYWYQQKSSQAPKLLFHYYDKDFNNEADTPDNFQSRRPNTSFCFLDIRSPGLGDTAMYLCATSREPSGRADTGELFFGEGSRLTVL.

The genes are TRBV5-1 and TRBJ2-1; D is unclear. V was cut by 1 base and J by 6 bases, with 8 bases left in between. Germline loops: CDR1 SGHRS, CDR2 YFSETQ. The CDR3 sequence is 13 residues long. The CDR3 nucleotides are TGCGCCAGCAGCTTGTCGGGCGGCAATGAGCAGTTCTTC. The encoded protein is CASSLSGGNEQFF.

The chain combines TRBV11-2 with TRBJ2-3, with TRBD2 as a possible D gene (5 bases). CDR1 is SGHAT, CDR2 FQNNGV, per germline. This CDR3 comprises 14 residues. V gave up 1 base and J gave up 4 bases, with 9 bases separating them. The CDR3 bases are TGTGCCAGCAGCTTAGGAACTAGTTCAGATACGCAGTATTTT. This encodes CASSLGTSSDTQYF.

In DNA form, the CDR3 reads TGTGCCAGCAGCTTTGGGCTAACGACAGGTCAAGAGACCCAGTACTTC. Protein product: CASSFGLTTGQETQYF. The J gene is TRBJ2-5, the V gene TRBV7-6; D possibly corresponds to TRBD1 (6 bases). This CDR3 spans 16 amino acids. V dropped 3 bases and J dropped 2 bases, with 16 bases sitting between them. The germline CDR1 and CDR2 sequences are SGHVS and FNYEAQ.

The rearrangement uses TRBV30 and TRBJ1-2; no firm D call. Trimming took off 4 bases at V and 2 bases at J, with 5 bases between the two ends. The CDR3 runs to 11 residues. Germline V gene lookup returns CDR1 GTSNPN and CDR2 SVGIG (reference sequence). DNA of the CDR3: TGTGCCTGGACAGGAAACTATGGCTACACCTTC. Amino acid sequence: CAWTGNYGYTF.

In its sample, this clone was seen a few times. The chain joins TRBV9 to TRBJ1-3, with D hard to call. Germline values: CDR1 SGDLS, CDR2 YYNGEE. The CDR3 totals 14 residues. Trimming stripped 0 bases from V and 0 bases from J, with 4 bases between. CDR3 sequence reads: CASSVDLSGNTIYF. DNA for the CDR3: TGTGCCAGCAGCGTAGACCTCTCTGGAAACACCATATATTTT. The entire variable domain, with the rest obtained from reference TRBV9 and TRBJ1-3, is as follows: DSGVTQTPKHLITATGQRVTLRCSPRSGDLSVYWYQQSLDQGLQFLIQYYNGEERAKGNILERFSAQQFPDLHSELNLSSLELGDSALYFCASSVDLSGNTIYFGEGSWLTVV.

This clone was picked up one time. The chain joins TRBV20-1 to TRBJ2-5, with D maybe TRBD2 (6 bases). CDR1 is DFQATT and CDR2 is SNEGSKA in the germline V gene (reference sequence). Trimming shortened V by 7 bases and J by 9 bases, and 15 bases separated the two germline ends. The CDR3 consists of 11 residues. CDR3 amino acids: CSVERGGAQYF. The CDR3, as DNA: TGCAGTGTGGAACGCGGAGGGGCCCAGTACTTC.

The rearrangement links TRBV2 to TRBJ1-2, with TRBD1 matching 9 bases. Germline CDR1 SNHLY, CDR2 FYNNEI. This CDR3 contains 15 residues. Trimming cost V 5 bases and J 4 bases; bases outside gene matches: 8. The CDR3 sequence: CASSNTGGFVYGYTF. CDR3 DNA sequence: TGTGCCAGCAGTAATACAGGGGGCTTTGTCTATGGCTACACCTTC.

This chain links TRBV30 with TRBJ1-1; no reliable D call. Per germline, CDR1 GTSNPN and CDR2 SVGIG (reference sequence). V was trimmed by 0 bases and J by 4 bases, leaving 9 bases between them. The CDR3 covers 13 residues. The CDR3: CAWSVRGGTEAFF. CDR3 bases: TGTGCCTGGAGTGTACGGGGAGGCACTGAAGCTTTCTTT.

This chain links TRBV28 with TRBJ1-4; 7 nucleotides match TRBD1. CDR3 length equals 15 residues. Germline V gene data show CDR1 as MDHEN and CDR2 as SYDVKM. V trimming: 7 bases; J trimming: 8 bases; junction bases outside the gene matches: 13. The CDR3 protein is CASTSQGGRGEKLFF. CDR3 in DNA: TGTGCCAGCACCTCCCAGGGGGGTAGAGGGGAAAAACTGTTTTTT.

The chain combines TRBV10-3 with TRBJ1-5; D is uncertain. Germline CDR1 and CDR2: ENHRY and SYGVKD. Trimming removed 0 bases from V and 3 bases from J, with 9 bases in between. The CDR3 has 15 residues. The chain's CDR3 is CAISESKSLNQPQHF. CDR3 DNA: TGTGCCATCAGTGAGTCGAAAAGCCTCAATCAGCCCCAGCATTTT.

This clone was found once. V is TRBV6-5 and J is TRBJ2-2, with D unresolved. The germline V and J ends were trimmed by 2 bases and 5 bases, with 6 bases remaining between them. This CDR3 is 13 amino acids long. Germline CDR1 is MNHEY and CDR2 is SVGAGI. This CDR3 reads CASSYMETGELFF. The CDR3 bases are TGTGCCAGCAGTTACATGGAGACCGGGGAGCTGTTTTTT.

The V call is TRBV6-1, the J call TRBJ2-6; the D gene could be TRBD1 or TRBD2 (6 bases each). Trimming pared 3 bases from V and 2 bases from J, leaving 14 bases between. There are 17 residues in the CDR3. CDR1 is MNHNS and CDR2 is SASEGT in the germline V gene. The CDR3 DNA follows: TGTGCCAGCAGTGATATTTCGGGGGCGCCTGGGGCCAACGTCCTGACTTTC. Translation gives CASSDISGAPGANVLTF.

The V and J genes are TRBV9 and TRBJ2-1; 12 bases fit TRBD2. Germline V lookup: CDR1 SGDLS, CDR2 YYNGEE. Trimming took 0 bases from V and 7 from J; bases not matched to a gene: 14. This CDR3 has 19 amino acids. CDR3 protein: CASSVGGLAGTYIGNEQFF. The CDR3 DNA reads as TGTGCCAGCAGCGTAGGCGGACTAGCGGGGACCTACATTGGGAATGAGCAGTTCTTC.

V gene TRBV10-3 combines with J gene TRBJ2-3; no clear D. CDR3 length equals 15 residues. Germline CDR1 ENHRY, CDR2 SYGVKD. Trimming took 5 bases from V and 1 from J, leaving 13 bases between them. The CDR3 region has the DNA TGTGCCATCAGTCGTAAAAAAGGGCGCACAGATACGCAGTATTTT. This codes for CAISRKKGRTDTQYF.

This chain uses TRBV19 with TRBJ2-3; D possibly corresponds to TRBD1 (6 bases). CDR1 is LNHDA, CDR2 SQIVND, per germline (reference sequence). The CDR3 has 16 amino acids. Between the trimmed V and J ends, which lost 5 bases and 3 bases, there was a span of 18 bases. The CDR3 sequence: CASSFRQAVFTDTQYF. In nucleotides, the CDR3 is TGTGCCAGTAGTTTCCGACAGGCAGTTTTTACAGATACGCAGTATTTT.

The CDR3 sequence is CASSSRTGTNYGYTF. The CDR3 DNA reads TGCGCCAGCAGCTCCAGGACAGGGACTAACTATGGCTACACCTTC. The chain joins TRBV5-1 to TRBJ1-2, with 8 bases aligning to TRBD1. CDR3 length: 15 amino acids. Germline CDR1 is SGHRS and CDR2 is YFSETQ. V gave up 3 bases and J gave up 0 bases; unmatched junction bases: 4.

V usage is TRBV7-8 and J usage is TRBJ2-7, with TRBD2 identical over 7 bases. Trimming cost V 3 bases and J 7 bases; bases outside gene matches: 6. The CDR3 is made up of 13 amino acids. Germline CDR1 is SGHVS and CDR2 is FQNEAQ. DNA of the CDR3: TGTGCCAGCAGCTTTGCTAGCGGTAGGGAGCAGTACTTC. It translates to CASSFASGREQYF.

The chain carries TRBV20-1 and TRBJ1-2; D may be TRBD1 (6 bases). CDR3 length: 11 residues. In germline, CDR1 is DFQATT, CDR2 SNEGSKA (reference sequence). The V gene lost 0 bases and the J gene lost 7 bases, with 6 bases spanning the gap. Here the CDR3 reads CSARDRGGYTF. The CDR3 DNA reads TGCAGTGCTAGAGACAGGGGTGGCTACACCTTC.